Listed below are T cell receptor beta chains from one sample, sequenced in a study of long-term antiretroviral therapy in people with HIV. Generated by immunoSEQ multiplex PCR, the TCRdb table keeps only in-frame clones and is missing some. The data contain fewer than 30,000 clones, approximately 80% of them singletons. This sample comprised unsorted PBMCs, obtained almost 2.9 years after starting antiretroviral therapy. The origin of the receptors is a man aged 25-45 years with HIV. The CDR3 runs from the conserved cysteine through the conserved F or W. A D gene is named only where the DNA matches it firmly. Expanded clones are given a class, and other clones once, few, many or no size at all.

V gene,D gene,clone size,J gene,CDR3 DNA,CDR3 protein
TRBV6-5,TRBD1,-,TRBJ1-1,TGTGCCAGCTACAGGGGGTCCACTGAAGCTTTCTTT,CASYRGSTEAFF
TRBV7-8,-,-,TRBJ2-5,TGTGCCAGCAGCTTAGTAGCAAGCGGAGAGACCCAGTACTTC,CASSLVASGETQYF
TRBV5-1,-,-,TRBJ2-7,TGCGCCAGCAGCTTTTTAGGGCCCTACGAGCAGTACTTC,CASSFLGPYEQYF
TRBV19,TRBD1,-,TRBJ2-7,TGTGCCAGTACCCCCGGGGTCGGGACAGGGGACTACGAGCAGTACTTC,CASTPGVGTGDYEQYF
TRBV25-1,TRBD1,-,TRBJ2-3,TGTGCCAGCAGTCCCGGACAGGGGATTGAAGATACGCAGTATTTT,CASSPGQGIEDTQYF
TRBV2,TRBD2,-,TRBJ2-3,TGTGCCAGCACGACTAGCCTAGTCACAGATACGCAGTATTTT,CASTTSLVTDTQYF
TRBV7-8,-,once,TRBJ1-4,TGTGCCAGCAGCCCGGTCGCAACTAATGAAAAACTGTTTTTT,CASSPVATNEKLFF
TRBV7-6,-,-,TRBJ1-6,TGTGCCAGCAGCTTAGCGGAGTATAATTCACCCCTCCACTTT,CASSLAEYNSPLHF
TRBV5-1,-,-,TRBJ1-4,TGCGCCAGCAGCTTGGAGGTCAGTGGAAAACTGTTTTTT,CASSLEVSGKLFF
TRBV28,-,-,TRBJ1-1,TGTGCCAGCAGTTTATATGGGGGAAAGAACACTGAAGCTTTCTTT,CASSLYGGKNTEAFF
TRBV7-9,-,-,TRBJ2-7,TGTGCCAGCAGCCCCGACAGACCTTACGAGCAGTACTTC,CASSPDRPYEQYF
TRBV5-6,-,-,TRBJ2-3,TGTGCCAGCAGCTTGGGGCTCGGCACCCTGTCTGGCACAGATACGCAGTATTTT,CASSLGLGTLSGTDTQYF
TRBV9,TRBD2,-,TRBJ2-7,TGTGCCAGCAGCGTAGACCCCCGGGGGGGCTACGAGCAGTACTTC,CASSVDPRGGYEQYF
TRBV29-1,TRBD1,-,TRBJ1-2,TGCAGCGGGGGACAGGGGGCGGGCGGCTACACCTTC,CSGGQGAGGYTF
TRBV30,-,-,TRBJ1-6,TGTGCCTGGAGTGTTGGAGGGAGTGGGGGGAATTCACCCCTCCACTTT,CAWSVGGSGGNSPLHF
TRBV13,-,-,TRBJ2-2,TGTGCCAGCAGCTTGGGGCCTACCGGGGAGCTGTTTTTT,CASSLGPTGELFF
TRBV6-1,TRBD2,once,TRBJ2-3,TGTGCCAGCAGTGACCTAGCGGGAGTGGATACGCAGTATTTT,CASSDLAGVDTQYF
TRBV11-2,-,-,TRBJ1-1,TGTGCCAGCAGCTTAGCAGGCCAGACTGAAGCTTTCTTT,CASSLAGQTEAFF
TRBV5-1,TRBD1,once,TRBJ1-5,TGCGCCAGCAGCCAAACAGGGGGCGTATATCAGCCCCAGCATTTT,CASSQTGGVYQPQHF
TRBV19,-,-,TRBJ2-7,TGTGCCAGTAGTGCCTCGGGGGGCTCTTGGTACGAGCAGTACTTC,CASSASGGSWYEQYF
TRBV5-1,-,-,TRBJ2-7,TGCGCCAGCAGCTTGGTCCCCCTGCCGTCCGAGCAGTACTTC,CASSLVPLPSEQYF
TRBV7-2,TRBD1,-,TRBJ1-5,TGTGCCAGCAGCGTCGGGACAGGCAATCAGCCCCAGCATTTT,CASSVGTGNQPQHF
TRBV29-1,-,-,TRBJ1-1,TGCAGCGCGGGCCTCGTGGGAGGCACTGAAGCTTTCTTT,CSAGLVGGTEAFF
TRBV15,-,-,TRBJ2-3,TGTGCCACCAGCAGAGCAGGCGATACGCAGTATTTT,CATSRAGDTQYF
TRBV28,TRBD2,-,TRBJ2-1,TGTGCCAGCAGTCAGCAGCGGGAGGGCTTTGAGCAGTTCTTC,CASSQQREGFEQFF
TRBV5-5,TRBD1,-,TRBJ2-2,TGTGCCAGCAGTTTGACCGGGACAGTTAACACCGGGGAGCTGTTTTTT,CASSLTGTVNTGELFF
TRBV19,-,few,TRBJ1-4,TGTGCCACCCGAGAAGGCGAAAAACTGTTTTTT,CATREGEKLFF
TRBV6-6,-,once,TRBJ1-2,TGTGCCAGCAGTTCGGACACCCTCTATGGCTACACCTTC,CASSSDTLYGYTF
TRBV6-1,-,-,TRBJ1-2,TGTGCCAGCAGTGAAAGGACTCCAGCCCCTAACTATGGCTACACCTTC,CASSERTPAPNYGYTF
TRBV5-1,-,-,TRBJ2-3,TGCGCCAGCAGCTTGGGGGATCCCACAGATACGCAGTATTTT,CASSLGDPTDTQYF
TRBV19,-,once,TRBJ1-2,TGTGCCAGTAGTAGAGGTCATGGCTACACCTTC,CASSRGHGYTF
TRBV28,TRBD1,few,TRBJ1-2,TGTGCCAGCAGACGGACAGGAAATAACTATGGCTACACCTTC,CASRRTGNNYGYTF
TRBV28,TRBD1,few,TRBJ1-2,TGTGCCAGCGAACTAGGGGGGACAGGGAAGTCGAGCGGCTACACCTTC,CASELGGTGKSSGYTF
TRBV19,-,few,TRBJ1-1,TGTGCCAGTATTCATCCGGACACTGAAGCTTTCTTT,CASIHPDTEAFF
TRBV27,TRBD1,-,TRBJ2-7,TGTGCCAGCAGCCCACAGGGGGTCGTCTACGAGCAGTACTTC,CASSPQGVVYEQYF
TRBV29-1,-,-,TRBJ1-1,TGCAGCGTTGGGGGACCGCTTGAAGCTTTCTTT,CSVGGPLEAFF
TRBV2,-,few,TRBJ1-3,TGTGCCAGCAGTGGGAACTCTGGAAACACCATATATTTT,CASSGNSGNTIYF
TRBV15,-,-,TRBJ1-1,TGTGCCACCAGCAGTCGACGGAACACTGAAGCTTTCTTT,CATSSRRNTEAFF
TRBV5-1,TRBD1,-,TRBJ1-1,TGCGCCAGCAGCTCGGGACAGGGCGTGACCACTGAAGCTTTCTTT,CASSSGQGVTTEAFF
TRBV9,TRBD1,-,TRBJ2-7,TGTGCCAGCAGCGTAGCGGCAGGGGGAATCTACGAGCAGTACTTC,CASSVAAGGIYEQYF
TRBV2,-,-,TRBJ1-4,TGTGCCAGCCGGAGTCGGGCAGGGACTAATGAAAAACTGTTTTTT,CASRSRAGTNEKLFF
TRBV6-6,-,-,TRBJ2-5,TGTGCCAGCAGTTACTCGACCGGGGTCCACCAAGAGACCCAGTACTTC,CASSYSTGVHQETQYF
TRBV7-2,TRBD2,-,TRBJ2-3,TGTGCCAGCAGCCCCGGGGGGTGGACAGATACGCAGTATTTT,CASSPGGWTDTQYF
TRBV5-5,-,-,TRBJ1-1,TGTGCCAGCAGCTTGGAAGGCAGGTGGACGGAAGCTTTCTTT,CASSLEGRWTEAFF
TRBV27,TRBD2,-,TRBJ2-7,TGTGCCAGCAGTTTCCGGGGACTAGCGGGAACCTACGAGCAGTACTTC,CASSFRGLAGTYEQYF
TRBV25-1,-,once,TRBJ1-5,TGTGCCAGCAGTGAATTCCGGATAGTTGGGAGCAATCAGCCCCAGCATTTT,CASSEFRIVGSNQPQHF
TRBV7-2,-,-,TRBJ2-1,TGTGCCAGCAGCTTAGACGGGGGCTTTACCAATGAGCAGTTCTTC,CASSLDGGFTNEQFF
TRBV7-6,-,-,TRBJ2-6,TGTGCCAGCAGCATAGGACAGCCCTTCTCTGGGGCCAACGTCCTGACTTTC,CASSIGQPFSGANVLTF